The TCR beta chain under discussion was sequenced for a study of cytomegalovirus exposure and HLA in healthy donors. General study points: Across donors, presence/absence analyses took sequencing depth to be roughly uniform.

Healthy donors of bone marrow made up the group. The germline gives CDR1 MNHEY, CDR2 SVGAGI. The CDR3 is 13 residues long. The V and J ends lost 4 bases and 15 bases, in that order; junction bases with no gene match: 7. A multiplex PCR was run with 60 Vbeta primers and 13 Jbeta primers. The method was immunoSEQ multiplex PCR; TCRdb's version includes in-frame clones alone and lacks a portion of them. The data hold under 150,000 clones, with approximately 80% observed a single time. Concerning this clone itself: Its antigen is still unknown.

The sample was PBMCs. The gene calls are TRBV6-5 and TRBJ1-6; 9 positions agree with TRBD1. This TCR was sampled from a girl aged 2-10 years in good health and CMV-seronegative. CDR3 residues: CASSSGWDRDLHF. CDR3 DNA sequence: TGTGCCAGCAGTTCGGGGTGGGACAGGGACCTCCACTTT.